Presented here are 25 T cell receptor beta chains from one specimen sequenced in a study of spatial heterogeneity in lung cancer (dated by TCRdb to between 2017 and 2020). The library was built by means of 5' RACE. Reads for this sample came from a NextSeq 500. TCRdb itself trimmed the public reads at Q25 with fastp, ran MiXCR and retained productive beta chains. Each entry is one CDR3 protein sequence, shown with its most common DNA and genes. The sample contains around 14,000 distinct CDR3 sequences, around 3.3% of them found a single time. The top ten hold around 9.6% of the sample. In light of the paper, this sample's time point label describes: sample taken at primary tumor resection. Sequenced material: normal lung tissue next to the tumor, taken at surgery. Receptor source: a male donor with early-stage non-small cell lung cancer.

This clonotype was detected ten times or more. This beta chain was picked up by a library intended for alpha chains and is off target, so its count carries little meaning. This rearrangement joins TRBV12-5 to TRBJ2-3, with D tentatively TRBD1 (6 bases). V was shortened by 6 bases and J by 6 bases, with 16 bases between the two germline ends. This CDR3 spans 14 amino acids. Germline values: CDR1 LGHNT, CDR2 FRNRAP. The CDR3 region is CASGLPGTGDTQYF. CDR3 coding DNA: TGTGCTAGTGGCTTGCCAGGTACAGGGGATACGCAGTATTTT. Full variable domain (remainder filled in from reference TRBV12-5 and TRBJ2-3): DARVTQTPRHKVTEMGQEVTMRCQPILGHNTVFWYRQTMMQGLELLAYFRNRAPLDDSGMPKDRFSAEMPDATLATLKIQPSEPRDSAVYFCASGLPGTGDTQYFGPGTRLTVL.

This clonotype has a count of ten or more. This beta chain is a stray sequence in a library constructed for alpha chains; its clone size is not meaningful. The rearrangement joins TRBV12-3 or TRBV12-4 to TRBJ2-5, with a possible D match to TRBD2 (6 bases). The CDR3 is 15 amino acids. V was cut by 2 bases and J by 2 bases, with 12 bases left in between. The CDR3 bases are TGTGCCAGCAGTTTAATGGGAGGAGGGCAAGAGACCCAGTACTTC. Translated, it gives CASSLMGGGQETQYF.

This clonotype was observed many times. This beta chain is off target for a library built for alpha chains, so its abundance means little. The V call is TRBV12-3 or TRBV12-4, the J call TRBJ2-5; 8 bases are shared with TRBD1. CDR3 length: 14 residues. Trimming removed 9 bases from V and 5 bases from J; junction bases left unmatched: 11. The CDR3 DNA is TGTGCCAGTCGACCCCGACAGGGGCTGGAGACCCAGTACTTC. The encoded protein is CASRPRQGLETQYF.

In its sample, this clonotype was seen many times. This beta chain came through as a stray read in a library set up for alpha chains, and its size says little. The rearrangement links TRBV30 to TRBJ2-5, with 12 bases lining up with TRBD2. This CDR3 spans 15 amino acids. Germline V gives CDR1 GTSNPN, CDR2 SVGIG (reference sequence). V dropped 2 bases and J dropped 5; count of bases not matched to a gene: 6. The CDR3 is CAWSRSGTSGETQYF. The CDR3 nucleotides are TGTGCCTGGAGTCGCTCGGGGACTAGCGGGGAGACCCAGTACTTC.

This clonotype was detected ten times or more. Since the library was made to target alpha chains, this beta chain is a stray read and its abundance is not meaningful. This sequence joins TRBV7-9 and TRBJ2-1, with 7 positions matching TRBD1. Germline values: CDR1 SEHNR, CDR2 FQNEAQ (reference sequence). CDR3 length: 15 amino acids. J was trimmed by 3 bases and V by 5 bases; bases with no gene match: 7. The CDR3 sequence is CASSAPGQSYNEQFF. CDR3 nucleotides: TGTGCCAGCAGCGCACCGGGACAGAGCTACAATGAGCAGTTCTTC.

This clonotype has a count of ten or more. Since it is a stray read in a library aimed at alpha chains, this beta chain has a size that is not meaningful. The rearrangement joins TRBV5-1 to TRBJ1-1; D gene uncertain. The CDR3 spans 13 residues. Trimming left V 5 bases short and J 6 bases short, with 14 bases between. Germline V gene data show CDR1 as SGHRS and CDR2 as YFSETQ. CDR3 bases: TGCGCCAGCAGAACGTCCGGCTGGGCTGAAGCTTTCTTT. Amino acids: CASRTSGWAEAFF. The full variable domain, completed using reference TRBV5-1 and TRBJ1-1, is KAGVTQTPRYLIKTRGQQVTLSCSPISGHRSVSWYQQTPGQGLQFLFEYFSETQRNKGNFPGRFSGRQFSNSRSEMNVSTLELGDSALYLCASRTSGWAEAFFGQGTRLTVV.

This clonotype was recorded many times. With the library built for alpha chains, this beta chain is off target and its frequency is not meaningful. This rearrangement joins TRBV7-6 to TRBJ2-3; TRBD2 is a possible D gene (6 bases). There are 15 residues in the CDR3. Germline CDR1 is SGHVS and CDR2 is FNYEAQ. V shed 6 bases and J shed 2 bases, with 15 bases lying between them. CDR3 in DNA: TGTGCCAGCAGGGAGGGCCCGACTCACACAGATACGCAGTATTTT. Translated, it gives CASREGPTHTDTQYF.

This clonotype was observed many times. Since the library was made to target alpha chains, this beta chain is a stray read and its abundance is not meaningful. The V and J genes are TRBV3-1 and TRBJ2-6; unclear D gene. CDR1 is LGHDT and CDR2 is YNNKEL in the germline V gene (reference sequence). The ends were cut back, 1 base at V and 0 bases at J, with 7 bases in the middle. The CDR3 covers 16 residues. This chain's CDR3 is CASSQGLASGANVLTF. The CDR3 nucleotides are TGTGCCAGCAGCCAAGGGTTGGCCTCTGGGGCCAACGTCCTGACTTTC.

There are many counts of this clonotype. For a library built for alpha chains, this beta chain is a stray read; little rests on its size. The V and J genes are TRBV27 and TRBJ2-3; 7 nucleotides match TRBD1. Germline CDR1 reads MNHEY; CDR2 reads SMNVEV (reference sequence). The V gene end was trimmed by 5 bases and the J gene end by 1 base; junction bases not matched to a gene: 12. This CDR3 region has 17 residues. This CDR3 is CASSPHRQGVGTDTQYF. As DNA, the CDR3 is TGTGCCAGCAGTCCACACAGACAGGGCGTCGGCACAGATACGCAGTATTTT.

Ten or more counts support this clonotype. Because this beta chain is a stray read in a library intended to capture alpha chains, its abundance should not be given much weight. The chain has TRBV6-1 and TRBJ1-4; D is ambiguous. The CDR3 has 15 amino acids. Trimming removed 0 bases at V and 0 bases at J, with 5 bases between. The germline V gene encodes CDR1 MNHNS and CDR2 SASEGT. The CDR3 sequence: CASSEATATNEKLFF. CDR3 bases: TGTGCCAGCAGTGAAGCGACTGCAACTAATGAAAAACTGTTTTTT.

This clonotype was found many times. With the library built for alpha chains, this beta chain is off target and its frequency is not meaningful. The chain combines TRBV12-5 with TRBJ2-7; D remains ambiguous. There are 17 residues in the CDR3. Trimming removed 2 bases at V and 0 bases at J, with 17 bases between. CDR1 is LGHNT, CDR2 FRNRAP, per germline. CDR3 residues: CASGLYVGGLSSYEQYF. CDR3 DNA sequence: TGTGCTAGTGGTTTGTATGTTGGCGGCCTCAGCTCCTACGAGCAGTACTTC.

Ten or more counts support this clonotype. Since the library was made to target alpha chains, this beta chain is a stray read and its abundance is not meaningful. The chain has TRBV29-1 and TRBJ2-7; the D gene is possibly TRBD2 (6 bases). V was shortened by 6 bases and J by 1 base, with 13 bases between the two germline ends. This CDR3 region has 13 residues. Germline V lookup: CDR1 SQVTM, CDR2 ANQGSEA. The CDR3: CSVPSGTSYEQYF. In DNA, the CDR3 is TGCAGCGTCCCGTCCGGGACTTCCTACGAGCAGTACTTC.

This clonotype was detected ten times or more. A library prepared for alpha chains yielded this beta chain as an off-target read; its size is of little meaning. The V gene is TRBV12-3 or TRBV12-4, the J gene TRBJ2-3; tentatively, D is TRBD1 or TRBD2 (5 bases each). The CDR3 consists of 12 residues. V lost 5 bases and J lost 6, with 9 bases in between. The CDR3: CASSLGEDTQYF. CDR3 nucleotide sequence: TGTGCCAGCAGTCTAGGGGAGGATACGCAGTATTTT.

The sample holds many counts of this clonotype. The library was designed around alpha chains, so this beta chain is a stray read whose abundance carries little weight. The CDR3 DNA follows: TGTGCCAGCAGTAGGGGGCAACCAGGGACCGGGGAGCTGTTTTTT. It translates to CASSRGQPGTGELFF. The J gene is TRBJ2-2, the V gene TRBV2; 7 bases fit TRBD1. The CDR3 has 15 amino acids. The J segment lost 5 bases and the V segment lost 5 bases, leaving 8 bases of the junction unmatched. CDR1 SNHLY and CDR2 FYNNEI come from the germline V gene.

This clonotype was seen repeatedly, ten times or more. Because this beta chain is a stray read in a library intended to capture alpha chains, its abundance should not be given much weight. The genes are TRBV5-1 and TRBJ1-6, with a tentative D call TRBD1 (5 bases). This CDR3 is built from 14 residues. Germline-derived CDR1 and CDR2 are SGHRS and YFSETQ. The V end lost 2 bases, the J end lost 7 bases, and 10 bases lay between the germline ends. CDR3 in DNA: TGCGCCAGCAGCTTAGAGGGGAACAATTCACCCCTCCACTTT. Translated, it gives CASSLEGNNSPLHF.

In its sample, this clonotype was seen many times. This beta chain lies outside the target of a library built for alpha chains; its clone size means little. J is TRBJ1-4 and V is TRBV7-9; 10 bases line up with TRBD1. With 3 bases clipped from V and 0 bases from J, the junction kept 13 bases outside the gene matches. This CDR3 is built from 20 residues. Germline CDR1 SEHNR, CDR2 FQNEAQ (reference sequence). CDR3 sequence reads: CASSLNRRGTGVSTNEKLFF. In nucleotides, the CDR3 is TGTGCCAGCAGCTTGAACCGACGCGGGACAGGGGTTTCAACTAATGAAAAACTGTTTTTT.

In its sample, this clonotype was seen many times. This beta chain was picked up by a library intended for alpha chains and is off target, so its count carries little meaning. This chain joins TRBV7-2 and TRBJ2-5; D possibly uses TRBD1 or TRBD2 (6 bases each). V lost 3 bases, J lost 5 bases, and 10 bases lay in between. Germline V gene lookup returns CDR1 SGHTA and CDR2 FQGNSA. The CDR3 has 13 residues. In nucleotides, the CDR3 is TGTGCCAGCAGCTTGAGGAGGGGGGAGACCCAGTACTTC. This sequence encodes CASSLRRGETQYF.

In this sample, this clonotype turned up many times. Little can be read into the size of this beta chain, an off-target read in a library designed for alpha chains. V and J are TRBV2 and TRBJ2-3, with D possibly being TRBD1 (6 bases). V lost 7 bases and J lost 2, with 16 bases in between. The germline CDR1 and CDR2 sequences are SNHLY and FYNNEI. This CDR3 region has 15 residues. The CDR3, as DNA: TGTGCCAGCATGGTTTACAGGGATTTCACAGATACGCAGTATTTT. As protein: CASMVYRDFTDTQYF.

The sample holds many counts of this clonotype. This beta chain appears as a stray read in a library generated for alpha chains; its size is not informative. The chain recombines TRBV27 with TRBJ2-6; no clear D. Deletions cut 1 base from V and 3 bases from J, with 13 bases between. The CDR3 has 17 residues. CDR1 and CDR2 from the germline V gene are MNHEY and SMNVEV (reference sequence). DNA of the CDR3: TGTGCCAGCAGTTTATACCCGGGCTCGGGTGGGGCCAACGTCCTGACTTTC. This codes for CASSLYPGSGGANVLTF.

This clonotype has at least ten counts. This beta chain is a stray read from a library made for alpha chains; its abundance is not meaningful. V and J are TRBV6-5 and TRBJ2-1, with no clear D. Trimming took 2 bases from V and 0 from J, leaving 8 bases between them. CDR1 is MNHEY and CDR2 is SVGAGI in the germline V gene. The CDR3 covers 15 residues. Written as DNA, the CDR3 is TGTGCCAGCAGTTACGACGAGAGCTCCTACAATGAGCAGTTCTTC. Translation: CASSYDESSYNEQFF.

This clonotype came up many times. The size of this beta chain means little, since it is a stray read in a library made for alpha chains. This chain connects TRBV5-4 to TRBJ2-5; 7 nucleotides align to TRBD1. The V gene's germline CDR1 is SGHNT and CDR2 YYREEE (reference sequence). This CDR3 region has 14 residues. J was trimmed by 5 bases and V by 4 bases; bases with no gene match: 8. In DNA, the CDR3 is TGTGCCAGCAGCCAAACAGGGGTCGAGGAGACCCAGTACTTC. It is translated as CASSQTGVEETQYF.

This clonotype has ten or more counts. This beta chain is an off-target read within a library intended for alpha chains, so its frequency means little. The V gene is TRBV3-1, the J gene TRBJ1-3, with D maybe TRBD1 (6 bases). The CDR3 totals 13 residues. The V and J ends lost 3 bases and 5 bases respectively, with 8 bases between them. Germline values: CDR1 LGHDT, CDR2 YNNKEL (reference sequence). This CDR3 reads CASSQGARNTIYF. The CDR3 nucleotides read TGTGCCAGCAGCCAGGGGGCAAGAAACACCATATATTTT.

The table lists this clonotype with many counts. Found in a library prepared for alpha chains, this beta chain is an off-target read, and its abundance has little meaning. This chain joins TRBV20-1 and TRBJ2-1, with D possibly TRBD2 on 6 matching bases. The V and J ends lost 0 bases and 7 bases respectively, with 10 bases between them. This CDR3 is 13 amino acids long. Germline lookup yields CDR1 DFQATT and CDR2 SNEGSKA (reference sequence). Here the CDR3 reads CSAREGGENEQFF. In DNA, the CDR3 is TGCAGTGCTAGAGAGGGAGGCGAAAATGAGCAGTTCTTC.

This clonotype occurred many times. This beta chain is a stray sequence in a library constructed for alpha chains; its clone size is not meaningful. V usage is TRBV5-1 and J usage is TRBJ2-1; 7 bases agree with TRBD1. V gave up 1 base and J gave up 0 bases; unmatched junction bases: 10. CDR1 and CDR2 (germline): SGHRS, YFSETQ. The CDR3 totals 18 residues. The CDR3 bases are TGCGCCAGCAGCTTGCGAGAACAACCAGGGGGCTCCTACAATGAGCAGTTCTTC. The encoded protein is CASSLREQPGGSYNEQFF.

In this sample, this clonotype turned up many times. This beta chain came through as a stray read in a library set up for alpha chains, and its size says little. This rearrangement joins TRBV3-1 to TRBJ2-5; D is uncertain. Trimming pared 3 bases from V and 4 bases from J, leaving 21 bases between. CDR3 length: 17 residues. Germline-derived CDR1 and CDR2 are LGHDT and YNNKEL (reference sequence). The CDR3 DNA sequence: TGTGCCAGCAGCCAGAGGCGGACGGGCACTTTTGGAGAGACCCAGTACTTC. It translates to CASSQRRTGTFGETQYF.